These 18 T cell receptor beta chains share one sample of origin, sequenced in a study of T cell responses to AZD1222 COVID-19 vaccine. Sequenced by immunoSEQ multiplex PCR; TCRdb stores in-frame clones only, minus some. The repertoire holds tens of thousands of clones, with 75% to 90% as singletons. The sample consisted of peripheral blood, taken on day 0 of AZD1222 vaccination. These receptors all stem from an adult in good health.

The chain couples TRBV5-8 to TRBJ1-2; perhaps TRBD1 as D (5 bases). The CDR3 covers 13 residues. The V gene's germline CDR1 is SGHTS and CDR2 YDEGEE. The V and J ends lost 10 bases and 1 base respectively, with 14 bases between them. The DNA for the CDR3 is TGTGCCGGAGGGGCGGTAAATAACTATGGCTACACCTTC. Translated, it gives CAGGAVNNYGYTF. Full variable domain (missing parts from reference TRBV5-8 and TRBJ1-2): EAGVTQSPTHLIKTRGQQATLRCSPISGHTSVYWYQQALGLGLQFLLWYDEGEERNRGNFPPRFSGRQFPNYSSELNVNALELEDSALYLCAGGAVNNYGYTFGSGTRLTVV.

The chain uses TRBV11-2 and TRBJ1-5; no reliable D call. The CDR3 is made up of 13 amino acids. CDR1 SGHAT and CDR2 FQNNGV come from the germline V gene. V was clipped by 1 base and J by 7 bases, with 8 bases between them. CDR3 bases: TGTGCCAGCAGCTTAGCTTGGGCCCAGCCCCAGCATTTT. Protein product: CASSLAWAQPQHF.

The CDR3 DNA follows: TGTGCCAGCAGCTTCGGGGGGCAGGCCGCAGATACGCAGTATTTT. Residues: CASSFGGQAADTQYF. The V call is TRBV5-4, the J call TRBJ2-3; maybe TRBD2 (7 bases). This CDR3 has 15 amino acids. Germline assignment: CDR1 SGHNT and CDR2 YYREEE (reference sequence). The V end was cut by 2 bases, the J end by 4 bases, with 14 bases between.

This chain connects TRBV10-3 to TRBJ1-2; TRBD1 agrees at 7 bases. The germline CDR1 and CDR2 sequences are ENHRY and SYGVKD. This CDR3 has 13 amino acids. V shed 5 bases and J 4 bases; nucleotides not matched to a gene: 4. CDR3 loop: CAISPQGTYGYTF. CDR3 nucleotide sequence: TGTGCCATCAGTCCACAGGGGACCTATGGCTACACCTTC.

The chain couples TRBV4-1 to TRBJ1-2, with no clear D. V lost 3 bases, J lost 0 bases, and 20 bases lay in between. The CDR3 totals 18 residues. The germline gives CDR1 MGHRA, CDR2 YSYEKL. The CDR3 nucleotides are TGCGCCAGCAGCCACGTCGTAAGGAGGACCGGATCTAACTATGGCTACACCTTC. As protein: CASSHVVRRTGSNYGYTF.

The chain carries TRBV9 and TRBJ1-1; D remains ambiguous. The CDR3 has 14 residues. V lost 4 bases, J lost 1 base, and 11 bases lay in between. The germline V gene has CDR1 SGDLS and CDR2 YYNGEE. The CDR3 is CASSPLAENTEAFF. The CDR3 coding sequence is TGTGCCAGCAGCCCCCTGGCCGAGAACACTGAAGCTTTCTTT.

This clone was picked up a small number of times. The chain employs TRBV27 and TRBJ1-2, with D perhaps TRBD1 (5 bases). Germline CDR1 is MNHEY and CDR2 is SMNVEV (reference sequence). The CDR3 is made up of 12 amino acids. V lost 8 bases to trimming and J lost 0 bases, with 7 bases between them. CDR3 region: CASRGSNYGYTF. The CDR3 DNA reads TGTGCCAGCCGGGGGTCTAACTATGGCTACACCTTC.

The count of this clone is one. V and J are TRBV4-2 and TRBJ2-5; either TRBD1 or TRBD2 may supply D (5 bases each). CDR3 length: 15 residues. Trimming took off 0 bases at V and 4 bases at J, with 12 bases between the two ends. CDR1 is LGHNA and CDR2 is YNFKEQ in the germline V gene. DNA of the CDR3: TGTGCCAGCAGCCAAGATGAGCAGGGAGTAGAGACCCAGTACTTC. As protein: CASSQDEQGVETQYF.

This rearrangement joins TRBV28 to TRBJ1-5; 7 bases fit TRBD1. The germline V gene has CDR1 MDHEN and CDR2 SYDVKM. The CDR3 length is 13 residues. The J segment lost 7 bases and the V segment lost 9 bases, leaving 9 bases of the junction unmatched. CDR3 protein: CASQTGIGQPQHF. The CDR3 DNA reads TGTGCCAGTCAGACAGGGATCGGGCAGCCCCAGCATTTT.

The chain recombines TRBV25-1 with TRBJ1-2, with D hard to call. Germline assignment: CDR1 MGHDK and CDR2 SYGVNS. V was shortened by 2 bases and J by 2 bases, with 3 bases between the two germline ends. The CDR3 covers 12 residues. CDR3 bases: TGTGCCAGCAGTGAACAGAACTATGGCTACACCTTC. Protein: CASSEQNYGYTF.

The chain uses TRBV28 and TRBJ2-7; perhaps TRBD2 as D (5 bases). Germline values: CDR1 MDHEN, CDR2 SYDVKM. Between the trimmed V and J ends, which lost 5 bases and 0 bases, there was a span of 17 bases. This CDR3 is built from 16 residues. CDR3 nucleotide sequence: TGTGCCAGCAGTCTCCGGACTTTGGCTTTCTCCTACGAGCAGTACTTC. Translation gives CASSLRTLAFSYEQYF.

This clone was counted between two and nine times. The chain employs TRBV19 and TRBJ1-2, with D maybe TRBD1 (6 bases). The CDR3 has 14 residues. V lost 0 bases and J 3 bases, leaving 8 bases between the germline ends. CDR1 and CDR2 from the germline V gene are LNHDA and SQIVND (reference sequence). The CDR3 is CASSIEDSYYGYTF. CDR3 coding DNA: TGTGCCAGTAGTATAGAGGACAGCTACTATGGCTACACCTTC.

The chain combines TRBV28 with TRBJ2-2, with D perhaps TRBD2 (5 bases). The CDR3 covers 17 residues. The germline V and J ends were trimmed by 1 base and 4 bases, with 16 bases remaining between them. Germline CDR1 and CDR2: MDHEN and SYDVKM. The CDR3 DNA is TGTGCCAGCAGTTTATTCGATCTCTCGGGGTTCACCGGGGAGCTGTTTTTT. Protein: CASSLFDLSGFTGELFF.

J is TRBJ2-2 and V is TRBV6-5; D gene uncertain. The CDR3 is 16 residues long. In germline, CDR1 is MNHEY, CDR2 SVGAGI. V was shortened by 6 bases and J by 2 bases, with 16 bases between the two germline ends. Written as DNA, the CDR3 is TGTGCCAGCAGCTACCGGTGGCAGTCAAACACCGGGGAGCTGTTTTTT. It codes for CASSYRWQSNTGELFF.

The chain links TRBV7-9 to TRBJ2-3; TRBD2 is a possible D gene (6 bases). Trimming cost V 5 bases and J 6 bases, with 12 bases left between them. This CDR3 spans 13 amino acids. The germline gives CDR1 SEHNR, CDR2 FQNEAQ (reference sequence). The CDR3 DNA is TGTGCCAGCAGCCCCGGGGGAGCGGATACGCAGTATTTT. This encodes CASSPGGADTQYF.

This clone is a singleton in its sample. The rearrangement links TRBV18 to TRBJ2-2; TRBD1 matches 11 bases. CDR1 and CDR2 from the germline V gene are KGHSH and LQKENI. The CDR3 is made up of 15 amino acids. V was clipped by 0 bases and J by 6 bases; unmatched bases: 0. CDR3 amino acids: CASSPPGQGAGELFF. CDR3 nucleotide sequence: TGTGCCAGCTCACCACCGGGACAGGGGGCCGGGGAGCTGTTTTTT.

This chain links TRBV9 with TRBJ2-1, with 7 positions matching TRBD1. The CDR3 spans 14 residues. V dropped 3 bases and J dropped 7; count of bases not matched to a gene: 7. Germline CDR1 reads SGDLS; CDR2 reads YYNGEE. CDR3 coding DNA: TGTGCCAGCAGCGAGACAGGGCTAGATAATGAGCAGTTCTTC. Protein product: CASSETGLDNEQFF.

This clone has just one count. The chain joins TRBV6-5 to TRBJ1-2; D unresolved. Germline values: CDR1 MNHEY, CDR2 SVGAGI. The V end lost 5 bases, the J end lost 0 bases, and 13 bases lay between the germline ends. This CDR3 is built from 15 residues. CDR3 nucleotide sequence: TGTGCCAGCAGTCGTACGGGCTACACTAACTATGGCTACACCTTC. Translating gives CASSRTGYTNYGYTF.